A single sample is the source of the 19 T cell receptor beta chains below, sequenced in a study of CD8+CD57+ T cells in acquired aplastic anemia. Patients who underwent sequencing had shown CD8+CD57+ cell expansion by flow cytometry. It was genomic DNA that served as the template for profiling TCR beta VDJ and CDR3. From the reads, TCRdb called clonotypes with MiXCR, one entry per CDR3 protein. This sample has 150,000 or so distinct CDR3 sequences; about 48% occur once, and the top ten carry 10% to 15%. Sequencing was done on a sample of sorted CD4+, CD8+, or CD8+CD57+ T cells (not recorded which) from PBMCs. The source of these receptors is a human donor with aplastic anemia.

CDR3 protein: CAAESGGNYGYTF. The CDR3 DNA is TGTGCCGCAGAGTCAGGGGGCAACTATGGCTACACCTTC. The gene calls are TRBV7-9 and TRBJ1-2; 8 bases fit TRBD1. The CDR3 contains 13 residues. CDR1 SEHNR and CDR2 FQNEAQ come from the germline V gene (reference sequence). V lost 11 bases and J lost 2; bases outside the gene matches: 7.

J is TRBJ2-7 and V is TRBV2; possibly TRBD2 for D (5 bases). This CDR3 has 15 amino acids. The germline V and J ends were trimmed by 1 base and 0 bases, with 10 bases remaining between them. Germline CDR1 SNHLY, CDR2 FYNNEI. The chain's CDR3 is CASSEGTADSYEQYF. As DNA, the CDR3 is TGTGCCAGCAGTGAAGGGACTGCGGACTCCTACGAGCAGTACTTC.

The rearrangement links TRBV5-1 to TRBJ2-7; 8 bases match TRBD1. V lost 4 bases and J lost 5; bases outside the gene matches: 8. CDR3 size: 14 residues. Germline loops: CDR1 SGHRS, CDR2 YFSETQ. The CDR3 nucleotides read TGCGCCAGCAGCACGACAGGGGTCGGCGACGAGCAGTACTTC. It encodes CASSTTGVGDEQYF.

This clonotype was observed a few times. The J gene is TRBJ1-4, the V gene TRBV6-1, with 7 bases lining up with TRBD1. V gave up 0 bases and J gave up 7 bases; unmatched junction bases: 5. The CDR3 covers 15 residues. Germline assignment: CDR1 MNHNS and CDR2 SASEGT. CDR3 region: CASSEASGTAEKLFF. The CDR3 nucleotides read TGTGCCAGCAGTGAAGCTTCCGGGACAGCTGAAAAACTGTTTTTT.

In its sample, this clonotype was seen once. The junction shows a germline mismatch at one end, possibly a read error. The chain recombines TRBV24-1 with TRBJ2-1; D perhaps matches TRBD2 (5 bases). Germline V gene sequence: CDR1 KGHDR, CDR2 SFDVKD. The CDR3 runs 14 residues. The CDR3 protein is CATGEGAPYNEQFF. The CDR3 nucleotides are TGTGCCACCGGTGAGGGCGCCCCCTACAATGAGCAGTTCTTC.

This clonotype was counted ten times or more. The rearrangement links TRBV6-1 to TRBJ1-2; a possible D gene is TRBD1 (6 bases). This CDR3 region has 17 residues. The germline V and J ends were trimmed by 6 bases and 2 bases, with 22 bases remaining between them. Germline assignment: CDR1 MNHNS and CDR2 SASEGT. The CDR3 DNA is TGTGCCAGCAGCGCTACGACAACAGGGCCCCTGAACTATGGCTACACCTTC. Residues: CASSATTTGPLNYGYTF.

The rearrangement links TRBV15 to TRBJ2-1; D call uncertain. Trimming took off 0 bases at V and 8 bases at J, with 8 bases between the two ends. The germline gives CDR1 LNHNV, CDR2 YYDKDF (reference sequence). The CDR3 has 13 amino acids. CDR3 sequence reads: CATSREVGYEQFF. The DNA for the CDR3 is TGTGCCACCAGCAGAGAAGTGGGGTATGAGCAGTTCTTC.

This rearrangement joins TRBV2 to TRBJ2-1, with TRBD2 matching 7 bases. The V and J ends lost 8 bases and 2 bases, in that order; junction bases with no gene match: 6. Germline V lookup: CDR1 SNHLY, CDR2 FYNNEI. This CDR3 has 14 amino acids. The CDR3 sequence: CASGGSRTYNEQFF. Here the CDR3 DNA reads TGTGCCAGCGGCGGGAGTAGAACCTACAATGAGCAGTTCTTC. The full variable domain, its missing parts supplied by reference TRBV2 and TRBJ2-1, is EPEVTQTPSHQVTQMGQEVILRCVPISNHLYFYWYRQILGQKVEFLVSFYNNEISEKSEIFDDQFSVERPDGSNFTLKIRSTKLEDSAMYFCASGGSRTYNEQFFGPGTRLTVL.

The chain combines TRBV20-1 with TRBJ2-2; 7 nucleotides align to TRBD1. The CDR3 consists of 14 residues. Germline V CDR1 and CDR2: DFQATT, SNEGSKA (reference sequence). Trimming took 6 bases from V and 3 from J; bases not matched to a gene: 7. The CDR3 DNA follows: TGCAGTGCAAAGACAGGGCGGGACACCGGGGAGCTGTTTTTT. Its protein is CSAKTGRDTGELFF.

In this sample, this clonotype is medium-sized (0.01 to 0.1%). The CDR3 coding sequence is TGCAGTGCTAGAGATCTATGGGGAGGGTTTAATGAGCAGTTCTTC. Protein: CSARDLWGGFNEQFF. The rearrangement links TRBV20-1 to TRBJ2-1; 7 nucleotides align to TRBD2. The germline CDR1 and CDR2 sequences are DFQATT and SNEGSKA (reference sequence). The CDR3 runs 15 residues. V lost 0 bases, J lost 7 bases, and 9 bases stayed unmatched.

The CDR3 DNA follows: TGTGCCATCAGTCCTGGGGGGGGCGCGAACACCGGGGAGCTGTTTTTT. Its protein product is CAISPGGGANTGELFF. The chain has TRBV10-3 and TRBJ2-2, with a weak D call TRBD2 (7 bases). Germline V gene sequence: CDR1 ENHRY, CDR2 SYGVKD. V was shortened by 5 bases and J by 0 bases, with 13 bases between the two germline ends. The CDR3 is 16 residues long.

V is TRBV29-1 and J is TRBJ2-3; the match to TRBD1 covers 11 bases. There are 14 residues in the CDR3. The V segment lost 6 bases and the J segment 1 base; nucleotides outside the gene matches: 3. Germline V gene data show CDR1 as SQVTM and CDR2 as ANQGSEA. CDR3 residues: CSVGTGGGTDTQYF. The CDR3 DNA follows: TGCAGCGTCGGGACAGGGGGGGGCACAGATACGCAGTATTTT.

This clonotype was detected many times. As DNA, the CDR3 is TGTGCCAGCAGTTTACCCGGGACCACCTACAATGAGCAGTTCTTC. Protein: CASSLPGTTYNEQFF. This sequence joins TRBV12-3 or TRBV12-4 and TRBJ2-1; D could derive from TRBD1 or TRBD2 (5 bases each). The germline V and J ends were trimmed by 2 bases and 2 bases, with 10 bases remaining between them. The CDR3 is 15 amino acids.

This clonotype was counted a single time. The chain carries TRBV7-2 and TRBJ2-7, with unresolved D. Germline-derived CDR1 and CDR2 are SGHTA and FQGNSA. The CDR3 length is 14 residues. V was shortened by 4 bases and J by 0 bases, with 10 bases between the two germline ends. The CDR3 coding sequence is TGTGCCAGCAGCTCTATGTCCAGCTCCTACGAGCAGTACTTC. It is translated as CASSSMSSSYEQYF.

The chain recombines TRBV15 with TRBJ2-7; D might be TRBD1 or TRBD2, each matching 5 bases. Between the trimmed V and J ends, which lost 0 bases and 6 bases, there was a span of 12 bases. Germline values: CDR1 LNHNV, CDR2 YYDKDF (reference sequence). This CDR3 is built from 14 residues. CDR3 DNA: TGTGCCACCAGCAGAGATCCCGGGGCTCCCGAGCAGTACTTC. Its protein is CATSRDPGAPEQYF.

This clonotype was seen a handful of times. The chain recombines TRBV15 with TRBJ2-2, with D uncertain. The length of the CDR3 is 16 residues. V lost 0 bases and J 0 bases, leaving 8 bases between the germline ends. Germline loops: CDR1 LNHNV, CDR2 YYDKDF (reference sequence). Here the CDR3 DNA reads TGTGCCACCAGCAGAGATACGGCAGCGAACACCGGGGAGCTGTTTTTT. It specifies CATSRDTAANTGELFF.

The chain carries TRBV7-3 and TRBJ1-2, with TRBD1 matching over 10 bases. The J segment lost 8 bases and the V segment lost 5 bases, leaving 5 bases of the junction unmatched. CDR1 is SGHTA and CDR2 is FQGTGA in the germline V gene. The CDR3 has 13 residues. The DNA of the CDR3 is TGTGCCAGCAGCAATGACAGGGGGCGCGGCTACACCTTC. It encodes CASSNDRGRGYTF.

V is TRBV19 and J is TRBJ2-7; D gene ambiguous. This CDR3 has 11 amino acids. The ends were cut back, 2 bases at V and 5 bases at J, with 4 bases in the middle. The germline V gene encodes CDR1 LNHDA and CDR2 SQIVND (reference sequence). The CDR3 region has the DNA TGTGCCAGTAGTATAAGGGACGAGCAGTACTTC. Translation gives CASSIRDEQYF.

Concerning this clonotype itself: This could be a read error, since a much larger clone is one nucleotide away. V usage is TRBV6-5 and J usage is TRBJ2-5; D gene ambiguous. Trimming pared 8 bases from V and 6 bases from J, leaving 7 bases between. The CDR3 is made up of 10 amino acids. From germline, CDR1 is MNHEY and CDR2 SVGAGI. CDR3 amino acids: CASAGQTQYF. CDR3 coding DNA: TGTGCCAGCGCCGGGCAGACCCAGTACTTC.